These T cell receptor beta chains were read from a single sample in a study of blood T cell repertoires in COVID-19. TCRdb's copy holds only in-frame clones and misses some; the assay was immunoSEQ multiplex PCR. The profile covers 100,000 to 120,000 clones, with 85% appearing a single time and roughly an eighth taken by the ten largest. Sequenced sample: peripheral blood. All receptors derive from a human donor in a cohort sampled during active COVID-19. Each CDR3 is given with its conserved first and last residue. The D gene is left open where the match is weak. Clone size appears in some rows only: once, few, many, or a class for an expanded clone.

TRBV27,TRBJ1-6,TRBD1,NA,TGTGCCAGCTCCGACAGGGGGAAGAATAATTCACCCCTCCACTTT,CASSDRGKNNSPLHF
TRBV12-3/TRBV12-4,TRBJ2-1,NA,NA,TGTGCCAGCAGTTTAGGTGTATATAGAGGGTTCTTC,CASSLGVYRGFF
TRBV30,TRBJ2-3,NA,NA,TGTGCCTGGGGGGCCTTTACCACAGATACGCAGTATTTT,CAWGAFTTDTQYF
TRBV7-2,TRBJ1-2,TRBD1,NA,TGTGCCAGCAGCCAACAGGGGATCTATGGCTACACCTTC,CASSQQGIYGYTF
TRBV7-2,TRBJ1-1,NA,NA,TGTGCCAGCAGCTACTCGACAGAGAACACTGAAGCTTTCTTT,CASSYSTENTEAFF
TRBV7-8,TRBJ2-6,NA,once,TGTGCCAGCAGCGCAGACAGCCTCTCTGGGGCCAACGTCCTGACTTTC,CASSADSLSGANVLTF
TRBV5-1,TRBJ2-2,NA,NA,TGCGCCAGCAGCCTCGCGGCAAATTCCGGGGAGCTGTTTTTT,CASSLAANSGELFF
TRBV5-5,TRBJ1-5,TRBD1,NA,TGTGCCAGCAGTCCCGATTGGACAGGGGGCAATCAGCCCCAGCATTTT,CASSPDWTGGNQPQHF
TRBV4-1,TRBJ2-1,TRBD2,NA,TGCGCCAGCAGCCAAGCGGGAGGGGCCAATGAGCAGTTCTTC,CASSQAGGANEQFF
TRBV7-9,TRBJ2-5,TRBD2,NA,TGTGCCAGCAGCTTAGTCGGGGGGGCCTGGGAGACCCAGTACTTC,CASSLVGGAWETQYF
TRBV28,TRBJ1-5,NA,NA,TGTGCCAGCAGCCCGTCAAGGGGACCCCAGCATTTT,CASSPSRGPQHF
TRBV7-9,TRBJ1-4,TRBD1,NA,TGTGCCAGCAGCTTAGCACAGGGGTCGACTGAAAAACTGTTTTTT,CASSLAQGSTEKLFF
TRBV5-5,TRBJ2-2,TRBD1,NA,TGTGCCAGCAGCACCCGGACAGGGGACACCGGGGAGCTGTTTTTT,CASSTRTGDTGELFF